This T cell receptor beta chain was found in a study of cytomegalovirus exposure and HLA in healthy donors. The PCR contained 60 Vbeta and 13 Jbeta primers. TCRdb's table, derived via immunoSEQ multiplex PCR, lists solely in-frame clones and lacks some. The sample comprises about 61,000 clones, approximately 88% of which are singletons, and roughly 1.6% rests with the top ten. Sequenced material: PBMCs. This TCR was recovered from a man aged 25-45 years in good health and CMV-seropositive.

The CDR3, as DNA: TGCGCCAGCAGCCAACTCTTCCGCCCGGGGGAAAAACTGTTTTTT. Protein: CASSQLFRPGEKLFF. The chain uses TRBV4-3 and TRBJ1-4; D is unresolved. The V end was cut by 2 bases, the J end by 8 bases, with 15 bases between. The CDR3 consists of 15 residues. CDR1 and CDR2 from the germline V gene are LGHNA and YSLEER.